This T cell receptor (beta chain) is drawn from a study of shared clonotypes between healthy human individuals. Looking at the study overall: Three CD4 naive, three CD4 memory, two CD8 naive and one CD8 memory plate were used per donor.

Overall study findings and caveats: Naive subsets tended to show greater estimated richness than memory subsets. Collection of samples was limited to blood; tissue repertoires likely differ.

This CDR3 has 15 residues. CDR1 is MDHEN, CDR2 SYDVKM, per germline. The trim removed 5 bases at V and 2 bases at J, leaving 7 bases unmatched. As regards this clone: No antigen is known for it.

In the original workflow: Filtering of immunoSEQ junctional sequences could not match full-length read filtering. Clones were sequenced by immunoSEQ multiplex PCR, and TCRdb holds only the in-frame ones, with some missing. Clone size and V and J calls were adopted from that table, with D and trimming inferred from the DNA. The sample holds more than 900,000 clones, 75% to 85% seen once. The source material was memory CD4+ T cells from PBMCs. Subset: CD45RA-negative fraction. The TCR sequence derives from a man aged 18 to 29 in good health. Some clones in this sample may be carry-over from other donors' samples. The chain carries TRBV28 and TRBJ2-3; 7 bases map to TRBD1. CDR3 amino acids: CASSGQTGYTDTQYF. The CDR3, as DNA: TGTGCCAGCAGTGGGCAGACAGGGTACACAGATACGCAGTATTTT.